This TCR beta chain was found in a study of vaccination and CD4 T cells after COVID-19. Study-wide context: Between diagnosis and the drawing of post-COVID samples lay a median around 110 days (range 35 to 161). Typically, post-vaccine samples were obtained a median approximately 72 days after dose two, within a range of 14 to 241.

The V gene's germline CDR1 is SGHRS and CDR2 YFSETQ. V lost 0 bases, J lost 5 bases, and 6 bases lay in between. The CDR3 totals 13 residues. The Oncomine TCR Beta short-read assay sequenced DNA from cultured CD4+ T cells. TCRdb ran MiXCR on the PCR reads and lists one entry per CDR3 protein. Altogether 4,000 or so distinct CDR3 sequences are present, around 35% being singletons, with the ten largest covering 40% to 55%. The treatment here: roughly nine-day PBMC culture with coronavirus spike peptide pools or control peptides (ViraFEST assay). The unexposed donor gave CD4+ T cells before the COVID-19 pandemic (2011-2018). The ViraFEST method relied on peptide pools to expand antigen-specific T cells, followed by TCR sequencing. Half the medium was replaced with fresh IL-2 medium on days 3 and 7. This clonotype was detected a few times. Its antigen is still unknown.

The clonotype comes from a human donor in good health. The material sequenced was CD4+ T cells from blood, cultured in vitro. The genes are TRBV5-1 and TRBJ1-5; no clear D. The CDR3 region is CASSLAGDQPQHF. The CDR3 DNA is TGCGCCAGCAGCTTGGCTGGGGATCAGCCCCAGCATTTT.